The 3 T cell receptor beta chains listed next were all sequenced from one sample in a study of cytomegalovirus exposure and HLA in healthy donors (TCRdb year 2017). Libraries were constructed by the immunoSEQ multiplex PCR assay. A mixture of 60 forward primers for TCR Vbeta segments and 13 reverse primers for TCR Jbeta segments was used in the multiplex PCR. The table was pulled from immuneACCESS by TCRdb, which kept in-frame rearrangements only. Such tables lose some clones; where checked, under half of the loss comes from unresolved V genes, and the rest has no known cause. The sample table records 65,000 to 85,000 clones; about nine tenths of these occur just once. The top ten constitute 1.5% to 2% of the sample. Sequencing was carried out using PBMCs. Every receptor here comes from a woman aged 25 to 39 in good health and CMV-seronegative.

The chain uses TRBV20-1 and TRBJ2-1; a possible D gene is TRBD1 (6 bases). Trimming took off 6 bases at V and 9 bases at J, with 12 bases between the two ends. This CDR3 is built from 11 residues. Looked up from germline, CDR1 is DFQATT and CDR2 is SNEGSKA (reference sequence). The CDR3 DNA follows: TGCAGTGCCACTACAGGGTCTGAGCAGTTCTTC. Protein product: CSATTGSEQFF.

The V gene is TRBV27, the J gene TRBJ2-1; the match to TRBD2 covers 8 bases. The germline V gene has CDR1 MNHEY and CDR2 SMNVEV (reference sequence). This CDR3 has 20 residues. Trimming at V came to 0 bases and at J to 2 bases, leaving 15 bases not matched to a gene. The CDR3 DNA sequence: TGTGCCAGCAGTTTATCCCGGGGCAAATGGGCGGGGGGCACCTACAATGAGCAGTTCTTC. It encodes CASSLSRGKWAGGTYNEQFF.

This chain links TRBV9 with TRBJ1-1; D ambiguous. This CDR3 contains 14 residues. CDR1 and CDR2 (germline): SGDLS, YYNGEE. The V gene lost 4 bases and the J gene lost 0 bases, with 10 bases spanning the gap. The CDR3 sequence is CASSPKRLNTEAFF. CDR3 nucleotides: TGTGCCAGCAGCCCTAAGAGGTTGAACACTGAAGCTTTCTTT.